These 2 T cell receptor beta chains were all obtained from the same sample, sequenced in a study of Graves' ophthalmopathy and Graves' hyperthyroidism (dated by TCRdb to between 2018 and 2020). Sequencing took place on an Illumina HiSeq 2000. TCR beta CDR3 regions were amplified from RNA transcripts for repertoire sequencing. The first round of RT-PCR was done with HTBI primers and the Qiagen OneStep RT-PCR kit, and was followed by a second round of multiplex PCR, then size selection and purification. TCRdb trimmed public reads at Q25 via fastp, called clones via MiXCR and kept in-frame beta chains. For every CDR3 protein sequence, its rows merge into one entry that carries the most common genes and DNA. In this sample the table shows about 420,000 distinct CDR3 sequences, under 25% of which occur a single time. The biggest ten clones account for approximately 3% of the sample. The material sequenced was peripheral blood. Source of these receptors: a woman aged 18-35 years with stable Graves' hyperthyroidism. Donor details come from another sample of the same person, matched by shared clones.

This clonotype was seen many times. The gene calls are TRBV9 and TRBJ2-3; tentatively, D is TRBD2 (7 bases). The CDR3 covers 15 residues. Germline CDR1 reads SGDLS; CDR2 reads YYNGEE. V dropped 4 bases and J dropped 3 bases, with 15 bases sitting between them. CDR3 DNA: TGTGCCAGCAGCTGGTGGGGGGGCACAACAGATACGCAGTATTTT. Translation gives CASSWWGGTTDTQYF.

The chain employs TRBV12-3 or TRBV12-4 and TRBJ1-5; a weak D match, TRBD1 (5 bases). The CDR3 is 18 amino acids. Trimming left V 8 bases short and J 2 bases short, with 25 bases between. CDR3 DNA sequence: TGTGCCAGCGGATTGGCACGACCCGGCGGGACTGGCAATCAGCCCCAGCATTTT. Translation gives CASGLARPGGTGNQPQHF.